The subject of this entry is one TCR beta chain. Authors' data handling: Amplification of reference gene primers was used by the study to estimate nucleated cell counts. The protocol was immunoSEQ multiplex PCR, while the TCRdb copy is restricted to in-frame clones and leaves out a portion. The V and J calls and clone size are taken from that table; D and trimming were inferred from the DNA. The data contain roughly 80,000 clones, around 81% of them singletons. The source of the sample is a study of blood T cell repertoires in COVID-19. About the research overall: Sites across the United States, Italy and Spain contributed samples from acute and convalescent COVID-19. The analysed material was cDNA or gDNA that came from T cells, B-cell-depleted T cells, or PBMCs.

Trimming cost V 1 base and J 4 bases, with 9 bases left between them. Looked up from germline, CDR1 is KGHDR and CDR2 is SFDVKD. The CDR3 is 14 amino acids. Sequencing used peripheral blood. This clonotype was obtained from a human donor in a cohort sampled during active COVID-19. The chain combines TRBV24-1 with TRBJ1-2, with D maybe TRBD1 (6 bases). CDR3 sequence reads: CATSDFQTGYGYTF. Here the CDR3 DNA reads TGTGCCACCAGTGATTTCCAGACAGGCTATGGCTACACCTTC.